A single sample gave rise to the 18 T cell receptor beta chains below, sequenced in a study of CD8 T cells in ankylosing spondylitis (dated by TCRdb to about 2017). Library construction relied on 5' RACE. The sequencer was an Illumina HiSeq 2500. The public reads were reanalyzed by TCRdb: fastp trimming at Q25, MiXCR alignment, in-frame beta chains only. Merged by CDR3 protein, the rows form single entries marked with the most common genes and DNA. For this sample there are around 130,000 distinct CDR3 sequences; around 15% appear just once. Clones ranked in the top ten supply about 2.7% of the sample. Source material: blood, either unsorted or a sorted T cell fraction (not recorded which). The receptor set was obtained from a female donor with ankylosing spondylitis or in good health (not recorded which).

This clonotype was recorded a few times. This rearrangement joins TRBV5-1 to TRBJ2-3; 11 bases are a match to TRBD2. The germline V gene has CDR1 SGHRS and CDR2 YFSETQ. This CDR3 is built from 16 residues. The ends lost 1 base at V and 4 bases at J; junction bases unmatched: 5. The CDR3 DNA reads as TGCGCCAGCAGCTTGACTAGCGGGAGCGGGGCAGATACGCAGTATTTT. Translation: CASSLTSGSGADTQYF. Based on the CDR3 plus reference TRBV5-1 and TRBJ2-3, the full variable domain is KAGVTQTPRYLIKTRGQQVTLSCSPISGHRSVSWYQQTPGQGLQFLFEYFSETQRNKGNFPGRFSGRQFSNSRSEMNVSTLELGDSALYLCASSLTSGSGADTQYFGPGTRLTVL.

The V and J genes are TRBV5-1 and TRBJ2-1; D is unresolved. The CDR3 totals 13 residues. The V and J ends lost 0 bases and 8 bases respectively, with 9 bases between them. The V gene's germline CDR1 is SGHRS and CDR2 YFSETQ. CDR3 protein: CASSLDGEHEQFF. The CDR3 DNA sequence: TGCGCCAGCAGCTTGGACGGTGAGCATGAGCAGTTCTTC.

The chain couples TRBV19 to TRBJ2-1; either TRBD1 or TRBD2 may fit D (5 bases each). The CDR3 contains 14 residues. Germline V CDR1 and CDR2: LNHDA, SQIVND (reference sequence). Between the trimmed V and J ends, which lost 3 bases and 5 bases, there was a span of 11 bases. For the CDR3, the DNA is TGTGCCAGTAGTATTGGGACGCAAAACAATGAGCAGTTCTTC. Translated, it gives CASSIGTQNNEQFF.

The genes are TRBV12-3 or TRBV12-4 and TRBJ2-7; 8 nucleotides line up with TRBD1. V gave up 4 bases and J gave up 3 bases; unmatched junction bases: 5. The CDR3 is made up of 14 amino acids. The CDR3 nucleotides are TGTGCCAGCAGTTGGCAGGGGGCGGACTACGAGCAGTACTTC. This codes for CASSWQGADYEQYF.

Many counts were recorded for this clonotype. The rearrangement links TRBV29-1 to TRBJ2-1, with TRBD2 identical over 7 bases. The CDR3 runs to 15 residues. The germline V gene encodes CDR1 SQVTM and CDR2 ANQGSEA. Trimming cost V 2 bases and J 0 bases; bases outside gene matches: 4. The chain's CDR3 is CSVEKRGSSYNEQFF. The CDR3 bases are TGCAGCGTTGAAAAGCGGGGAAGCTCCTACAATGAGCAGTTCTTC.

This clonotype was counted only a few times. V gene TRBV12-5 combines with J gene TRBJ2-3; possible D gene TRBD1, 5 bases. V lost 5 bases and J lost 5, with 8 bases in between. This CDR3 has 12 residues. Per germline, CDR1 LGHNT and CDR2 FRNRAP. The CDR3 here is CASGIRVDTQYF. CDR3 nucleotides: TGTGCTAGTGGTATCAGGGTAGATACGCAGTATTTT.

Ten or more counts support this clonotype. The chain carries TRBV20-1 and TRBJ2-1, with D hard to call. The CDR3 runs 12 residues. The V gene lost 3 bases and the J gene lost 6 bases, with 9 bases spanning the gap. Germline-derived CDR1 and CDR2 are DFQATT and SNEGSKA (reference sequence). DNA for the CDR3: TGCAGTGCTAGTCGGCTAGTCAATGAGCAGTTCTTC. Amino acids: CSASRLVNEQFF.

This clonotype was recorded at least ten times. CDR3 residues: CSVRTSLSYNEQFF. The DNA of the CDR3 is TGCAGCGTTAGGACTAGCTTATCCTACAATGAGCAGTTCTTC. The chain recombines TRBV29-1 with TRBJ2-1; 8 nucleotides match TRBD2. This CDR3 is 14 amino acids long. Germline CDR1 and CDR2: SQVTM and ANQGSEA. Trimming took 5 bases from V and 1 from J; bases not matched to a gene: 4.

At least ten counts were recorded for this clonotype. The rearrangement links TRBV13 to TRBJ1-1; no reliable D call. Trimming removed 4 bases from V and 3 bases from J, with 9 bases in between. The CDR3 covers 13 residues. Per the germline V gene, CDR1 is PRHDT and CDR2 is FYEKMQ (reference sequence). Written as DNA, the CDR3 is TGTGCCAGCAGCTGGTTTGTGGACACTGAAGCTTTCTTT. The encoded protein is CASSWFVDTEAFF.

V usage is TRBV12-3 or TRBV12-4 and J usage is TRBJ2-5; 12 positions match TRBD2. The CDR3 has 17 amino acids. Unmatched junction bases numbered 6, after V lost 3 bases and J lost 1 base. The CDR3, as DNA: TGTGCCAGCAGTTTCCGACTAGCGGGGGCCTTCCAAGAGACCCAGTACTTC. It specifies CASSFRLAGAFQETQYF.

On this clonotype: A much larger clonotype is one base distant, so this may be a read error. This chain connects TRBV28 to TRBJ1-2; TRBD1 matches at 7 bases. Germline CDR1 and CDR2: MDHEN and SYDVKM. CDR3 length: 13 amino acids. The CDR3 DNA follows: TGTGCCAGCAGTCAGGGGGGCTCCCGCGGCTACGCCTTC. It yields the protein CASSQGGSRGYAF.

The chain joins TRBV28 to TRBJ2-1, with D possibly TRBD2 on 6 matching bases. This CDR3 contains 16 residues. CDR1 MDHEN and CDR2 SYDVKM come from the germline V gene. V lost 3 bases and J 0 bases, leaving 12 bases between the germline ends. CDR3 protein: CASSFGGTSSYNEQFF. Written as DNA, the CDR3 is TGTGCCAGCAGTTTCGGGGGAACTAGCTCCTACAATGAGCAGTTCTTC. The whole variable domain, remainder taken from reference TRBV28 and TRBJ2-1, is DVKVTQSSRYLVKRTGEKVFLECVQDMDHENMFWYRQDPGLGLRLIYFSYDVKMKEKGDIPEGYSVSREKKERFSLILESASTNQTSMYLCASSFGGTSSYNEQFFGPGTRLTVL.

This clonotype has ten or more counts. This chain uses TRBV6-5 with TRBJ2-2, with D uncertain. The ends were cut back, 9 bases at V and 6 bases at J, with 8 bases in the middle. Germline V gene sequence: CDR1 MNHEY, CDR2 SVGAGI. This CDR3 comprises 11 residues. CDR3 sequence reads: CASTRSGELFF. The CDR3 DNA sequence: TGTGCCAGTACTCGATCCGGGGAGCTGTTTTTT.

The J gene is TRBJ2-3, the V gene TRBV7-2, with TRBD1 matching over 9 bases. The CDR3 covers 15 residues. Germline V CDR1 and CDR2: SGHTA, FQGNSA. Trimming cost V 6 bases and J 0 bases; bases outside gene matches: 4. CDR3 in DNA: TGTGCCAGCAGTATACAGGGGGCTAGCACAGATACGCAGTATTTT. Translation: CASSIQGASTDTQYF. Full variable domain (remainder filled in from reference TRBV7-2 and TRBJ2-3): GAGVSQSPSNKVTEKGKDVELRCDPISGHTALYWYRQSLGQGLEFLIYFQGNSAPDKSGLPSDRFSAERTGGSVSTLTIQRTQQEDSAVYLCASSIQGASTDTQYFGPGTRLTVL.

This clonotype occurred many times. The gene calls are TRBV20-1 and TRBJ2-7, with 14 bases lining up with TRBD2. In germline, CDR1 is DFQATT, CDR2 SNEGSKA (reference sequence). Trimming cost V 4 bases and J 11 bases; bases outside gene matches: 7. The CDR3 totals 13 residues. The chain's CDR3 is CSAKNPGLAGEYF. The CDR3 DNA reads as TGCAGTGCTAAAAACCCGGGACTAGCGGGAGAGTACTTC.

The table lists this clonotype with many counts. The chain joins TRBV12-3 or TRBV12-4 to TRBJ2-7; possible D gene TRBD2, 5 bases. Trimming took off 2 bases at V and 5 bases at J, with 7 bases between the two ends. This CDR3 region has 12 residues. This CDR3 reads CASSLRRDEQYF. CDR3 nucleotide sequence: TGTGCCAGCAGTTTAAGGCGGGACGAGCAGTACTTC.

This clonotype was counted only a few times. This chain connects TRBV20-1 to TRBJ1-1; D gene ambiguous. CDR3 length: 14 amino acids. Germline lookup yields CDR1 DFQATT and CDR2 SNEGSKA (reference sequence). V lost 0 bases, J lost 2 bases, and 10 bases lay in between. CDR3 nucleotides: TGCAGTGCTAGAGACCCAAGTGGTAACACTGAAGCTTTCTTT. It encodes CSARDPSGNTEAFF.

This clonotype has more than one count but fewer than ten. The chain employs TRBV10-3 and TRBJ1-2, with 7 positions matching TRBD1. Germline CDR1 ENHRY, CDR2 SYGVKD. With V trimmed by 9 bases and J by 3 bases, 7 bases remained unmatched. This CDR3 is built from 13 residues. The CDR3 region is CAILGDSDYGYTF. Written as DNA, the CDR3 is TGTGCCATATTGGGGGACAGTGACTATGGCTACACCTTC.